This T cell receptor beta chain is from a study of blood T cell repertoires in COVID-19. Across the whole study: Both acute and convalescent COVID-19 samples were obtained from the United States, Italy and Spain. T cells, B-cell-depleted T cells, or PBMCs supplied cDNA or gDNA.

As originally analysed: Researchers report that nucleated cell counts were estimated from reference gene primer amplification. TCRdb's table, derived via immunoSEQ multiplex PCR, lists solely in-frame clones and lacks some. The DNA was the basis for D and trimming; V, J and clone size are from that table. The profile shows some 220,000 clones, around 80% of them singletons. V dropped 5 bases and J dropped 6; count of bases not matched to a gene: 3. Germline values: CDR1 MNHEY, CDR2 SMNVEV (reference sequence). The CDR3 is made up of 13 amino acids. This sequence originates from a human donor in a cohort sampled during active COVID-19. Sequences were obtained from peripheral blood. The chain employs TRBV27 and TRBJ2-1; 8 nucleotides align to TRBD2. CDR3: CASSERGFNEQFF. For the CDR3, the DNA is TGTGCCAGCAGTGAGCGGGGGTTCAATGAGCAGTTCTTC.